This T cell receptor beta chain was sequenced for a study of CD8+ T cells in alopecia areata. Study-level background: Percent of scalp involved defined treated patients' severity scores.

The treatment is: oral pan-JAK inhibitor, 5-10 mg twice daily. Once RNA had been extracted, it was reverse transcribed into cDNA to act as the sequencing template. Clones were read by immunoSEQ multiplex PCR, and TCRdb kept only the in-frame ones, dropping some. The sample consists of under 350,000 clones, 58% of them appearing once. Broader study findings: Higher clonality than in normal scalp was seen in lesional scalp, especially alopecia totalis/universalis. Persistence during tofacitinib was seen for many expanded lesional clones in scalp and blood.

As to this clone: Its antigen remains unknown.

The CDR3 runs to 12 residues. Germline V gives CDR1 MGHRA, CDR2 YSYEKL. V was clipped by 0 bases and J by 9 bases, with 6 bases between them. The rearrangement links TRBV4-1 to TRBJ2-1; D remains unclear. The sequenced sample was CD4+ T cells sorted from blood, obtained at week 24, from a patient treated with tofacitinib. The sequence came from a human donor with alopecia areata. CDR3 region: CASSQDWSEQFF. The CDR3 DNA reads TGCGCCAGCAGCCAAGATTGGTCTGAGCAGTTCTTC.